The clone carrying this T cell receptor beta chain has a count of ten or more. Its antigen is not identified. This record comes from a study of early T cells in non-severe SARS-CoV-2 infection. Looking at the study overall: The sequenced material was bulk RNA from unsorted whole blood, and its chains were unpaired.

The V end was cut by 3 bases, the J end by 5 bases, with 10 bases between. The CDR3 is 13 residues long. The study, taken as a whole, reports: In VDJdb matching, anti-spike CD8 responses were favored while private and CD4 specificities went missing.

Individual cDNA molecules each received unique molecular identifiers attached to them. TCRdb independently ran MiXCR on the 5' RACE reads; one entry per CDR3 protein. The sample lists 75,000 to 90,000 distinct CDR3 sequences; about 9.4% were seen once. This TCR came from an adult who was a healthcare worker with PCR-confirmed SARS-CoV-2 infection or an uninfected control (not recorded which). The sample consisted of whole blood, taken at baseline. This rearrangement joins TRBV12-3 or TRBV12-4 to TRBJ1-1; D is perhaps TRBD1 (6 bases). The CDR3 sequence is CASSFRGVTEAFF. The CDR3 nucleotides are TGTGCCAGCAGTTTTAGGGGGGTGACTGAAGCTTTCTTT.